The 13 T cell receptor beta chains in this list originate from one sample, sequenced in a study of cytomegalovirus exposure and HLA in healthy donors. The PCR made use of 60 Vbeta and 13 Jbeta primers. Profiling relied on immunoSEQ multiplex PCR, and the TCRdb table lists in-frame clones only, not all of them. In total, the table holds 200,000 to 250,000 clones. The sample taken for sequencing was PBMCs. These receptors were collected from a girl aged 2 to 10 in good health and CMV-seropositive.

V usage is TRBV14 and J usage is TRBJ2-3, with TRBD2 matching over 12 bases. This CDR3 contains 17 residues. CDR1 is SGHDN and CDR2 is FVKESK in the germline V gene. The V and J ends lost 0 bases and 2 bases, in that order; junction bases with no gene match: 3. The CDR3 loop is CASSQDRLAGVTDTQYF. In DNA, the CDR3 is TGTGCCAGCAGCCAAGATCGACTAGCGGGAGTCACAGATACGCAGTATTTT.

The rearrangement uses TRBV7-6 and TRBJ2-7; TRBD1 aligns across 7 bases. Germline V gene data show CDR1 as SGHVS and CDR2 as FNYEAQ. The length of the CDR3 is 13 residues. The trim removed 8 bases at V and 6 bases at J, leaving 10 bases unmatched. The CDR3 region is CASGVTGEFEQYF. Here the CDR3 DNA reads TGTGCCAGCGGGGTAACAGGGGAGTTCGAGCAGTACTTC.

The V and J genes are TRBV7-8 and TRBJ1-5; D gene uncertain. Trimming stripped 1 base from V and 6 bases from J, with 10 bases between. The germline gives CDR1 SGHVS, CDR2 FQNEAQ. The CDR3 loop spans 14 amino acids. The CDR3 DNA reads TGTGCCAGCAGCTTAGGATCGGGATTTCAGCCCCAGCATTTT. Protein sequence: CASSLGSGFQPQHF.

The CDR3 loop reads CASSLQEGGNQPQHF. The CDR3 nucleotides read TGTGCCAGCAGTCTCCAGGAGGGTGGCAATCAGCCCCAGCATTTT. The rearrangement uses TRBV7-2 and TRBJ1-5; no firm D call. V shed 6 bases and J shed 2 bases, with 14 bases lying between them. Germline V gene sequence: CDR1 SGHTA, CDR2 FQGNSA. This CDR3 region has 15 residues.

The chain links TRBV4-1 to TRBJ2-5; 10 bases map to TRBD2. Unmatched junction bases numbered 4, after V lost 0 bases and J lost 3 bases. Looked up from germline, CDR1 is MGHRA and CDR2 is YSYEKL. This CDR3 contains 16 residues. CDR3 sequence (DNA): TGCGCCAGCAGCCAAGATAGGCTAGCGGGAGAAGAGACCCAGTACTTC. This sequence encodes CASSQDRLAGEETQYF.

V gene TRBV18 combines with J gene TRBJ1-3; 7 nucleotides match TRBD1. The J segment lost 3 bases and the V segment lost 2 bases, leaving 1 base of the junction unmatched. Germline-derived CDR1 and CDR2 are KGHSH and LQKENI. CDR3 length: 14 residues. The CDR3 nucleotides are TGTGCCAGCTCACCAACAGGGGATGGAAACACCATATATTTT. Translated: CASSPTGDGNTIYF.

This chain links TRBV7-9 with TRBJ2-2; D is ambiguous. This CDR3 region has 11 residues. Looked up from germline, CDR1 is SEHNR and CDR2 is FQNEAQ (reference sequence). V was trimmed by 10 bases and J by 9 bases, leaving 12 bases between them. For the CDR3, the DNA is TGTGCCACAAACCCTATGCGGGAGCTGTTTTTT. Translated, it gives CATNPMRELFF.

The chain has TRBV6-1 and TRBJ2-7; TRBD2 matches at 10 bases. This CDR3 contains 19 residues. Germline CDR1 reads MNHNS; CDR2 reads SASEGT. V was clipped by 3 bases and J by 3 bases; unmatched bases: 17. CDR3 in DNA: TGTGCCAGCAGTGACAACCGCGGTGGGCTAGCGGGAGTTCGCTACGAGCAGTACTTC. It is translated as CASSDNRGGLAGVRYEQYF.

V usage is TRBV18 and J usage is TRBJ2-1, with 11 bases matching TRBD2. Germline V CDR1 and CDR2: KGHSH, LQKENI. The CDR3 consists of 19 residues. J lost 2 bases, V lost 6 bases, and 15 bases had no gene match. In DNA, the CDR3 is TGTGCCAGCTCCCCCGGCGGGACTAGCGGAGGAGGTACCTACAATGAGCAGTTCTTC. Translation gives CASSPGGTSGGGTYNEQFF.

V is TRBV29-1 and J is TRBJ1-2, with D unresolved. The germline CDR1 and CDR2 sequences are SQVTM and ANQGSEA. The CDR3 sequence is 13 residues long. V lost 4 bases and J 8 bases, leaving 17 bases between the germline ends. In DNA, the CDR3 is TGCAGCGTTGCCCGGGATGTCAGCGGGGGCTACACCTTC. It encodes CSVARDVSGGYTF. The variable domain in full, with the rest retrieved from reference TRBV29-1 and TRBJ1-2, is SAVISQKPSRDICQRGTSLTIQCQVDSQVTMMFWYRQQPGQSLTLIATANQGSEATYESGFVIDKFPISRPNLTFSTLTVSNMSPEDSSIYLCSVARDVSGGYTFGSGTRLTVV.

This sequence joins TRBV10-1 and TRBJ2-2; D unclear. Germline V gene sequence: CDR1 WNHNN, CDR2 SYGVQD (reference sequence). The CDR3 is 14 residues long. Trimming took off 6 bases at V and 0 bases at J, with 8 bases between the two ends. The CDR3 is CASRDTANTGELFF. CDR3 DNA: TGCGCCAGCAGAGACACTGCGAACACCGGGGAGCTGTTTTTT.

The gene calls are TRBV6-1 and TRBJ1-1; D possibly corresponds to TRBD1 (6 bases). The germline CDR1 and CDR2 sequences are MNHNS and SASEGT. V lost 7 bases and J lost 0, with 9 bases in between. The CDR3 totals 13 residues. This CDR3 is CASKDRLNTEAFF. As DNA, the CDR3 is TGTGCCAGCAAGGACAGATTGAACACTGAAGCTTTCTTT.

The chain uses TRBV5-4 and TRBJ2-5, with 8 bases aligning to TRBD1. The germline V gene has CDR1 SGHNT and CDR2 YYREEE (reference sequence). This CDR3 is 14 amino acids long. Trimming removed 7 bases from V and 3 bases from J; junction bases left unmatched: 8. CDR3 loop: CASFGQGREETQYF. In nucleotides, the CDR3 is TGTGCCAGCTTTGGACAGGGCAGAGAAGAGACCCAGTACTTC.